This T cell receptor beta chain was identified in a study of T cell repertoires in cytomegalovirus infection. The wider study: TCR beta signatures that were public indicated CMV infection and matching HLA type.

TCRdb fed the reads into MiXCR, producing one record per CDR3 protein. The data show about 740,000 distinct CDR3 sequences, under 40% seen once. Comments on this clonotype: The antigen is unknown.

This CDR3 is built from 15 residues. Trimming pared 3 bases from V and 4 bases from J, leaving 15 bases between. Germline V gene sequence: CDR1 SNHLY, CDR2 FYNNEI. Regarding the study as a whole: Frequencies of public TCR beta families were cumulated, and this identified carriers of CMV plus the relevant HLA.

The rearrangement links TRBV2 to TRBJ2-5, with unresolved D. The TCR sequence derives from a human donor in good health (CMV status not recorded). Some clones in this sample may be carry-over from other donors' samples. The sample was PBMCs. For the CDR3, the DNA is TGTGCCAGCAGTGAGTTTGATGGGATCATAGAGACCCAGTACTTC. Encoded protein: CASSEFDGIIETQYF. Using reference TRBV2 and TRBJ2-5 for the parts outside the CDR3, the full variable domain is EPEVTQTPSHQVTQMGQEVILRCVPISNHLYFYWYRQILGQKVEFLVSFYNNEISEKSEIFDDQFSVERPDGSNFTLKIRSTKLEDSAMYFCASSEFDGIIETQYFGPGTRLLVL.